These 10 T cell receptor beta chains came from one sample sequenced in a study of beta chain features in type 1 diabetes. Study results and limitations: TCRB CDR3s from Type 1 diabetes patients were moderately but significantly shorter in all four CD4+ subsets.

Investigators reverse transcribed all isolated RNA, so they sequenced expressed TCRB transcripts. Sequenced by immunoSEQ multiplex PCR; TCRdb stores in-frame clones only, minus some. The sample has 150,000 to 200,000 clones; about 63% are singletons. Their cognate antigens are unknown. Sequencing was done on a sample of naive CD4+ T cells from blood. The receptors originated from a man between 25 and 39 years old with type 1 diabetes.

The J gene is TRBJ2-7, the V gene TRBV18; D gene unclear. Germline V gene sequence: CDR1 KGHSH, CDR2 LQKENI. The germline V and J ends were trimmed by 2 bases and 2 bases, with 4 bases remaining between them. The CDR3 spans 12 residues. CDR3 DNA sequence: TGTGCCAGCTCACCAGTGGCCTACGAGCAGTACTTC. This sequence encodes CASSPVAYEQYF.

This clone was seen only once. The chain joins TRBV5-1 to TRBJ1-5; D is perhaps TRBD1 (6 bases). V was shortened by 0 bases and J by 7 bases, with 8 bases between the two germline ends. Germline V gene sequence: CDR1 SGHRS, CDR2 YFSETQ. The CDR3 length is 13 residues. CDR3 region: CASSLDDRQPQHF. Written as DNA, the CDR3 is TGCGCCAGCAGCTTGGACGACAGGCAGCCCCAGCATTTT.

The chain recombines TRBV28 with TRBJ2-3; the D gene is possibly TRBD2 (5 bases). CDR1 and CDR2 (germline): MDHEN, SYDVKM. Trimming took off 5 bases at V and 0 bases at J, with 12 bases between the two ends. CDR3 length equals 15 residues. The DNA of the CDR3 is TGTGCCAGCAGTCCAGGTGGGAGTAGCACAGATACGCAGTATTTT. It translates to CASSPGGSSTDTQYF.

The chain carries TRBV4-3 and TRBJ2-7; D is possibly TRBD1 (6 bases). The CDR3 length is 13 residues. Deletions cut 3 bases from V and 6 bases from J, with 12 bases between. CDR1 LGHNA and CDR2 YSLEER come from the germline V gene. In DNA form, the CDR3 reads TGCGCCAGCAGCCATGCAGGGGCCCCCGAGCAGTACTTC. Its protein product is CASSHAGAPEQYF.

J is TRBJ2-7 and V is TRBV5-1; 8 bases fit TRBD2. The V gene end was trimmed by 4 bases and the J gene end by 1 base; junction bases not matched to a gene: 10. From germline, CDR1 is SGHRS and CDR2 YFSETQ. This CDR3 comprises 16 residues. The CDR3 spells CASSPPASGGSYEQYF. CDR3 DNA sequence: TGCGCCAGCAGCCCCCCTGCGAGCGGGGGTTCCTACGAGCAGTACTTC.

The chain combines TRBV10-3 with TRBJ2-3, with unresolved D. Trimming took 11 bases from V and 2 from J, leaving 17 bases between them. Per the germline V gene, CDR1 is ENHRY and CDR2 is SYGVKD. This CDR3 has 14 amino acids. CDR3 in amino acids: CAARASGYTDTQYF. The CDR3 coding sequence is TGTGCCGCGCGAGCTAGTGGGTACACAGATACGCAGTATTTT.

The chain employs TRBV9 and TRBJ2-1; 13 bases agree with TRBD2. This CDR3 comprises 15 residues. With V trimmed by 1 base and J by 7 bases, 2 bases remained unmatched. CDR1 and CDR2 (germline): SGDLS, YYNGEE. CDR3 amino acids: CASSVSGLAGNEQFF. CDR3 in DNA: TGTGCCAGCAGCGTATCGGGACTAGCGGGAAATGAGCAGTTCTTC. The whole variable domain, filled in from reference TRBV9 and TRBJ2-1, reads DSGVTQTPKHLITATGQRVTLRCSPRSGDLSVYWYQQSLDQGLQFLIQYYNGEERAKGNILERFSAQQFPDLHSELNLSSLELGDSALYFCASSVSGLAGNEQFFGPGTRLTVL.

This clone was counted a few times. This rearrangement joins TRBV29-1 to TRBJ2-1, with TRBD2 identical over 10 bases. This CDR3 comprises 18 residues. With V trimmed by 0 bases and J by 10 bases, 18 bases remained unmatched. Germline values: CDR1 SQVTM, CDR2 ANQGSEA. The chain's CDR3 is CSVEDWIGGLARAREQFF. CDR3 bases: TGCAGCGTTGAAGACTGGATAGGGGGACTAGCGAGAGCTCGGGAGCAGTTCTTC.

The genes are TRBV29-1 and TRBJ1-1, with D unresolved. V lost 6 bases to trimming and J lost 0 bases, with 23 bases between them. The germline gives CDR1 SQVTM, CDR2 ANQGSEA. This CDR3 has 17 residues. The CDR3 reads CSVTPGLSQPVNTEAFF. The CDR3, as DNA: TGCAGCGTGACACCCGGACTCTCTCAACCGGTGAACACTGAAGCTTTCTTT.

This chain uses TRBV7-2 with TRBJ2-2; no reliable D call. The CDR3 has 15 residues. Trimming shortened V by 0 bases and J by 2 bases, and 7 bases separated the two germline ends. The V gene's germline CDR1 is SGHTA and CDR2 FQGNSA. In DNA, the CDR3 is TGTGCCAGCAGCTTAGCGCAGGCTAACACCGGGGAGCTGTTTTTT. It yields the protein CASSLAQANTGELFF.